These 25 T cell receptor beta chains share one sample of origin, sequenced in a study of radiotherapy plus CTLA-4 blockade in lung cancer. Sequencing was performed with immunoSEQ multiplex PCR; in TCRdb, only in-frame clones are kept and a portion is missing. The profile shows around 59,000 clones, 70% to 80% of them singletons. This specimen consisted of peripheral blood, obtained from a patient treated with radiotherapy plus ipilimumab. The receptors were sampled from a human donor with non-small cell lung cancer whose response to radiotherapy plus ipilimumab could not be evaluated.

This clone showed up just once. The V gene is TRBV11-3, the J gene TRBJ2-7, with D uncertain. Germline loops: CDR1 SGHNT, CDR2 YENEEA. The ends were cut back, 3 bases at V and 3 bases at J, with 12 bases in the middle. The CDR3 loop spans 14 amino acids. Here the CDR3 reads CASSFDQSNYEQYF. The DNA for the CDR3 is TGTGCCAGCAGCTTCGATCAGTCCAACTACGAGCAGTACTTC.

This clone is deemed medium-sized (0.01 to 0.1%). V and J are TRBV7-9 and TRBJ1-4; D possibly corresponds to TRBD1 (5 bases). Germline CDR1 reads SEHNR; CDR2 reads FQNEAQ (reference sequence). Trimming took off 5 bases at V and 0 bases at J, with 10 bases between the two ends. The CDR3 runs 15 residues. CDR3 coding DNA: TGTGCCAGCAGCCCTGCGGGGGCAACTAATGAAAAACTGTTTTTT. This translates into CASSPAGATNEKLFF.

This clone turned up a few times. The genes are TRBV10-3 and TRBJ1-1; TRBD1 matches 8 bases. Germline V CDR1 and CDR2: ENHRY, SYGVKD. This CDR3 spans 16 amino acids. Trimming removed 6 bases from V and 2 bases from J; junction bases left unmatched: 11. The chain's CDR3 is CAIRGPGQGDNTEAFF. CDR3 nucleotide sequence: TGTGCCATCAGGGGCCCCGGACAGGGAGACAACACTGAAGCTTTCTTT.

The chain uses TRBV6-5 and TRBJ2-7; D unclear. V lost 2 bases to trimming and J lost 1 base, with 12 bases between them. The length of the CDR3 is 15 residues. The germline CDR1 and CDR2 sequences are MNHEY and SVGAGI. The CDR3 DNA reads TGTGCCAGCAGTTACGTATTCAGGCTTTCCTACGAGCAGTACTTC. Protein sequence: CASSYVFRLSYEQYF.

The chain combines TRBV7-3 with TRBJ1-2, with 9 nucleotides matching TRBD1. Germline trimming cut 2 bases from V and 4 bases from J; bases unmatched to any gene: 11. Per the germline V gene, CDR1 is SGHTA and CDR2 is FQGTGA. The CDR3 has 17 residues. The CDR3 spells CASSLGAPGQGIYGYTF. The CDR3 bases are TGTGCCAGCAGCTTAGGAGCCCCGGGACAGGGAATCTATGGCTACACCTTC. The full variable domain, with the rest looked up from reference TRBV7-3 and TRBJ1-2, is GAGVSQTPSNKVTEKGKYVELRCDPISGHTALYWYRQSLGQGPEFLIYFQGTGAADDSGLPNDRFFAVRPEGSVSTLKIQRTERGDSAVYLCASSLGAPGQGIYGYTFGSGTRLTVV.

V and J are TRBV6-1 and TRBJ2-1, with D unresolved. CDR1 is MNHNS, CDR2 SASEGT, per germline. Trimming removed 5 bases at V and 5 bases at J, with 4 bases between. The CDR3 is made up of 11 amino acids. This CDR3 is CASSHNNEQFF. The CDR3 DNA reads as TGTGCCAGCAGTCACAACAATGAGCAGTTCTTC.

The chain employs TRBV5-6 and TRBJ2-5, with 14 positions matching TRBD2. V trimming: 2 bases; J trimming: 5 bases; junction bases outside the gene matches: 2. The CDR3 consists of 15 residues. CDR1 and CDR2 (germline): SGHDT, YYEEEE. The chain's CDR3 is CASSFRTSGGETQYF. The CDR3 DNA reads as TGTGCCAGCAGCTTTCGGACTAGCGGGGGGGAGACCCAGTACTTC.

V usage is TRBV5-4 and J usage is TRBJ1-2; D remains unclear. This CDR3 comprises 16 residues. Germline V gives CDR1 SGHNT, CDR2 YYREEE (reference sequence). V was shortened by 0 bases and J by 4 bases, with 16 bases between the two germline ends. The CDR3 DNA follows: TGTGCCAGCAGCTTGGATTTACCCCGCGGTAGCTATGGCTACACCTTC. This encodes CASSLDLPRGSYGYTF.

The rearrangement links TRBV6-1 to TRBJ2-3; D is undetermined. The CDR3 contains 13 residues. Trimming left V 4 bases short and J 1 base short, with 6 bases between. The germline V gene has CDR1 MNHNS and CDR2 SASEGT. The chain's CDR3 is CASSVPGTDTQYF. The CDR3, as DNA: TGTGCCAGCAGTGTCCCCGGCACAGATACGCAGTATTTT.

The V gene is TRBV13, the J gene TRBJ2-7; a possible D gene is TRBD1 (5 bases). The CDR3 length is 14 residues. V lost 2 bases and J 7 bases, leaving 15 bases between the germline ends. CDR1 is PRHDT, CDR2 FYEKMQ, per germline (reference sequence). This CDR3 is CASSLSPLGVEQYF. The CDR3 nucleotides are TGTGCCAGCAGCTTATCCCCCCTAGGGGTTGAGCAGTACTTC.

The V and J genes are TRBV5-6 and TRBJ1-5, with D perhaps TRBD1 (6 bases). CDR1 is SGHDT and CDR2 is YYEEEE in the germline V gene. Trimming stripped 3 bases from V and 5 bases from J, with 15 bases between. There are 15 residues in the CDR3. For the CDR3, the DNA is TGTGCCAGCAGCTGGGCGCACAGGGACGATCAGCCCCAGCATTTT. Residues: CASSWAHRDDQPQHF.

The rearrangement joins TRBV5-4 to TRBJ2-3; possible D gene TRBD2, 5 bases. CDR1 and CDR2 from the germline V gene are SGHNT and YYREEE (reference sequence). This CDR3 is built from 15 residues. Trimming cost V 1 base and J 7 bases, with 16 bases left between them. CDR3 DNA sequence: TGTGCCAGCAGCTTGCCGGGGATATTGATTCATACGCAGTATTTT. Protein product: CASSLPGILIHTQYF.

The CDR3: CASSTLSGEQVGGGYTF. The CDR3 DNA follows: TGTGCCAGCAGTACCCTCTCTGGGGAACAGGTTGGGGGGGGCTACACCTTC. The J gene is TRBJ1-2, the V gene TRBV25-1; weak D call: TRBD1 (5 bases). With 5 bases removed from V and 8 bases from J, the gap between germline ends came to 27 bases. Germline V gene lookup returns CDR1 MGHDK and CDR2 SYGVNS. The CDR3 contains 17 residues.

The chain has TRBV11-3 and TRBJ2-1, with 11 bases lining up with TRBD2. This CDR3 is 15 amino acids long. Germline lookup yields CDR1 SGHNT and CDR2 YENEEA. Trimming at V came to 4 bases and at J to 6 bases, leaving 5 bases not matched to a gene. The CDR3 region is CASSSLAGGSNEQFF. Here the CDR3 DNA reads TGTGCCAGCAGCTCGTTAGCGGGAGGGAGCAATGAGCAGTTCTTC. Full variable domain (outside the CDR3, taken from reference TRBV11-3 and TRBJ2-1): EAGVVQSPRYKIIEKKQPVAFWCNPISGHNTLYWYLQNLGQGPELLIRYENEEAVDDSQLPKDRFSAERLKGVDSTLKIQPAELGDSAVYLCASSSLAGGSNEQFFGPGTRLTVL.

The V call is TRBV10-2, the J call TRBJ2-5, with 8 nucleotides matching TRBD2. Matching the DNA end better, TRBJ2-7 makes the J call doubtful. Germline CDR1 is WSHSY and CDR2 is SAAADI. There are 14 residues in the CDR3. The CDR3: CASSESGGPYEQYF. In nucleotides, the CDR3 is TGCGCCAGCAGTGAGAGCGGGGGTCCCTACGAGCAGTACTTC.

The genes are TRBV9 and TRBJ2-1; TRBD2 agrees at 8 bases. The CDR3 has 16 residues. Germline lookup yields CDR1 SGDLS and CDR2 YYNGEE. The J segment lost 0 bases and the V segment lost 4 bases, leaving 6 bases of the junction unmatched. The CDR3 reads CASSPTSESSYNEQFF. In DNA form, the CDR3 reads TGTGCCAGCAGCCCGACTAGCGAGAGCTCCTACAATGAGCAGTTCTTC.

This clone was seen more than once but under ten times. The rearrangement uses TRBV5-4 and TRBJ2-3, with TRBD1 matching 9 bases. This CDR3 region has 16 residues. V gave up 4 bases and J gave up 2 bases; unmatched junction bases: 8. Per the germline V gene, CDR1 is SGHNT and CDR2 is YYREEE (reference sequence). CDR3 coding DNA: TGTGCCAGCAGCAATTATCGGACAGGGGACACAGATACGCAGTATTTT. Protein sequence: CASSNYRTGDTDTQYF. Filled out from reference TRBV5-4 and TRBJ2-3, the complete variable domain reads ETGVTQSPTHLIKTRGQQVTLRCSSQSGHNTVSWYQQALGQGPQFIFQYYREEENGRGNFPPRFSGLQFPNYSSELNVNALELDDSALYLCASSNYRTGDTDTQYFGPGTRLTVL.

The CDR3 spells CASSQVPFLAGAVSGANVLTF. The CDR3 DNA reads as TGTGCCAGCAGCCAAGTCCCCTTCTTAGCGGGGGCCGTATCTGGGGCCAACGTCCTGACTTTC. The J gene is TRBJ2-6, the V gene TRBV4-2; 9 bases are shared with TRBD2. The CDR3 is 21 residues long. The ends lost 1 base at V and 1 base at J; junction bases unmatched: 14. CDR1 and CDR2 from the germline V gene are LGHNA and YNFKEQ.

The genes are TRBV10-3 and TRBJ2-7; TRBD2 matches 8 bases. Germline CDR1 ENHRY, CDR2 SYGVKD. The CDR3 loop spans 17 amino acids. V was pared by 0 bases and J by 2 bases, with 9 bases of the junction left unmatched. CDR3 nucleotides: TGTGCCATCAGTGAGTCGGTGGGTCTAGCGGGTACCTACGAGCAGTACTTC. Translated, it gives CAISESVGLAGTYEQYF.

On this clone: Compared with germline, one end of the junction differs, possibly owing to a read error. The gene calls are TRBV19 and TRBJ1-4; D call uncertain. Looked up from germline, CDR1 is LNHDA and CDR2 is SQIVND (reference sequence). The CDR3 contains 16 residues. The DNA for the CDR3 is TGTGCCAGTGGTATAGGACTAACCACAACTAATGAAAAACTGTTTTTT. It specifies CASGIGLTTTNEKLFF.

The genes are TRBV19 and TRBJ1-1; D is possibly TRBD1 (6 bases). Germline V gives CDR1 LNHDA, CDR2 SQIVND (reference sequence). Trimming removed 6 bases from V and 1 base from J, with 12 bases in between. CDR3 length: 14 residues. CDR3 bases: TGTGCCAGTAGGTTAAACAGGGCGAACACTGAAGCTTTCTTT. Encoded protein: CASRLNRANTEAFF.

This chain joins TRBV28 and TRBJ1-5, with TRBD1 identical over 9 bases. V shed 6 bases and J 4 bases; nucleotides not matched to a gene: 4. Germline CDR1 MDHEN, CDR2 SYDVKM. CDR3 length equals 14 residues. The CDR3 DNA reads as TGTGCCAGCAGACCTGGGACAGGGAATCAGCCCCAGCATTTT. Amino acid sequence: CASRPGTGNQPQHF.

CDR3: CASSFVSQPQHF. The DNA of the CDR3 is TGTGCCAGCAGTTTCGTGAGCCAGCCCCAGCATTTT. The chain couples TRBV6-5 to TRBJ1-5; no reliable D call. The CDR3 length is 12 residues. Germline assignment: CDR1 MNHEY and CDR2 SVGAGI. The ends were cut back, 4 bases at V and 7 bases at J, with 8 bases in the middle.

The genes are TRBV11-3 and TRBJ2-7, with 7 bases matching TRBD2. This CDR3 has 14 residues. Germline CDR1 and CDR2: SGHNT and YENEEA. V was clipped by 3 bases and J by 3 bases; unmatched bases: 5. CDR3 sequence: CASSFGTTYYEQYF. Written as DNA, the CDR3 is TGTGCCAGCAGCTTTGGGACTACTTACTACGAGCAGTACTTC.

The rearrangement links TRBV4-1 to TRBJ2-7; TRBD1 aligns across 7 bases. Germline values: CDR1 MGHRA, CDR2 YSYEKL. The trim removed 4 bases at V and 5 bases at J, leaving 8 bases unmatched. The CDR3 spans 14 residues. The CDR3 nucleotides read TGCGCCAGCAGCCTAAGACAGGGACGGGACGAGCAGTACTTC. This translates into CASSLRQGRDEQYF.